Shown below are 25 T cell receptor beta chains from a single sample sequenced in a study of a mutant IDH1 vaccine in newly diagnosed glioma. Time point defined: baseline, week 1 (first vaccination visit). Treatment: pre-vaccination baseline after standard-of-care therapy. Generated by immunoSEQ multiplex PCR, the TCRdb table keeps only in-frame clones and is missing some. The sample lists about 46,000 clones; 86% were seen once. The source material was PBMCs, sampled from a glioma patient treated with radiotherapy, temozolomide or both. These TCRs come from a man between 40 and 49 years old with glioma.

This sequence joins TRBV18 and TRBJ2-5, with a weak D call TRBD1 (6 bases). In germline, CDR1 is KGHSH, CDR2 LQKENI. This CDR3 has 12 residues. Between the trimmed V and J ends, which lost 6 bases and 5 bases, there was a span of 10 bases. DNA of the CDR3: TGTGCCAGCTCGCCCGACAGGGAGACCCAGTACTTC. It codes for CASSPDRETQYF.

V usage is TRBV5-4 and J usage is TRBJ1-1, with D perhaps matching TRBD1 (6 bases). This CDR3 is built from 16 residues. V lost 4 bases, J lost 2 bases, and 18 bases lay in between. In germline, CDR1 is SGHNT, CDR2 YYREEE (reference sequence). The CDR3 DNA sequence: TGTGCCAGCAGCCCCGGCGGGGGGGCTAGAAACACTGAAGCTTTCTTT. Translating it yields CASSPGGGARNTEAFF.

The chain carries TRBV7-8 and TRBJ2-1; 8 positions agree with TRBD2. With 9 bases clipped from V and 0 bases from J, the junction kept 10 bases outside the gene matches. This CDR3 has 16 residues. CDR1 and CDR2 from the germline V gene are SGHVS and FQNEAQ. CDR3 residues: CASSERELASYNEQFF. CDR3 nucleotide sequence: TGTGCCAGTTCGGAGCGGGAGTTGGCCTCCTACAATGAGCAGTTCTTC.

V usage is TRBV7-2 and J usage is TRBJ1-1; no firm D call. The CDR3 consists of 16 residues. V was pared by 4 bases and J by 0 bases, with 15 bases between. Germline V lookup: CDR1 SGHTA, CDR2 FQGNSA. CDR3 sequence (DNA): TGTGCCAGCAGCTCCGGGAACAGAATAATGAACACTGAAGCTTTCTTT. Translated: CASSSGNRIMNTEAFF.

The rearrangement links TRBV7-9 to TRBJ1-2; 9 bases line up with TRBD1. This CDR3 spans 15 amino acids. After removal of 4 bases from V and 8 bases from J, the junction contained 11 bases not matched to a gene. Germline V gives CDR1 SEHNR, CDR2 FQNEAQ (reference sequence). In DNA, the CDR3 is TGTGCCAGCAGCTCCCGGGGACAGGGTGCGTACGGCTACACCTTC. Amino acids: CASSSRGQGAYGYTF.

CDR3 loop: CASSSGTLKLFF. DNA for the CDR3: TGTGCCAGTAGTTCCGGGACCTTAAAACTGTTTTTT. The chain recombines TRBV19 with TRBJ1-4; D possibly corresponds to TRBD1 (5 bases). There are 12 residues in the CDR3. Germline V gene data show CDR1 as LNHDA and CDR2 as SQIVND (reference sequence). V lost 5 bases, J lost 10 bases, and 11 bases lay in between.

V gene TRBV7-3 combines with J gene TRBJ2-3; possibly TRBD1 for D (5 bases). V was pared by 3 bases and J by 6 bases, with 13 bases between. The CDR3 sequence is 14 residues long. Germline V CDR1 and CDR2: SGHTA, FQGTGA. CDR3 region: CASSFWGASDTQYF. CDR3 DNA: TGTGCCAGCAGCTTTTGGGGCGCATCGGATACGCAGTATTTT.

V is TRBV5-4 and J is TRBJ2-3; possibly TRBD2 for D (5 bases). The V end lost 3 bases, the J end lost 2 bases, and 13 bases lay between the germline ends. Germline V lookup: CDR1 SGHNT, CDR2 YYREEE (reference sequence). The CDR3 contains 15 residues. CDR3 coding DNA: TGTGCCAGCAGCTCCCGGACTTTCAACACAGATACGCAGTATTTT. Protein: CASSSRTFNTDTQYF. Based on the CDR3 plus reference TRBV5-4 and TRBJ2-3, the full variable domain is ETGVTQSPTHLIKTRGQQVTLRCSSQSGHNTVSWYQQALGQGPQFIFQYYREEENGRGNFPPRFSGLQFPNYSSELNVNALELDDSALYLCASSSRTFNTDTQYFGPGTRLTVL.

The chain carries TRBV27 and TRBJ1-5; D is unclear. This CDR3 spans 15 amino acids. CDR1 and CDR2 from the germline V gene are MNHEY and SMNVEV (reference sequence). Trimming shortened V by 2 bases and J by 2 bases, and 10 bases separated the two germline ends. The CDR3 region is CASSLGGVGNQPQHF. In DNA, the CDR3 is TGTGCCAGCAGTTTAGGTGGGGTCGGCAATCAGCCCCAGCATTTT.

V is TRBV7-2 and J is TRBJ2-1; the match to TRBD2 covers 11 bases. The V gene's germline CDR1 is SGHTA and CDR2 FQGNSA. After removal of 7 bases from V and 5 bases from J, the junction contained 4 bases not matched to a gene. The CDR3 sequence is 14 residues long. The CDR3 sequence is CASNPSGRNNEQFF. The DNA of the CDR3 is TGTGCCAGCAATCCTAGCGGGAGGAACAATGAGCAGTTCTTC. The variable domain in full, with the rest retrieved from reference TRBV7-2 and TRBJ2-1, is GAGVSQSPSNKVTEKGKDVELRCDPISGHTALYWYRQSLGQGLEFLIYFQGNSAPDKSGLPSDRFSAERTGGSVSTLTIQRTQQEDSAVYLCASNPSGRNNEQFFGPGTRLTVL.

In its sample, this clone was seen a few times. The chain employs TRBV25-1 and TRBJ1-1, with 8 bases identical to TRBD1. Per the germline V gene, CDR1 is MGHDK and CDR2 is SYGVNS. This CDR3 has 13 amino acids. The V and J ends lost 7 bases and 8 bases, in that order; junction bases with no gene match: 9. DNA for the CDR3: TGTGCCAGCAAACAGGGGGGGCTGATGGAAGCTTTCTTT. This codes for CASKQGGLMEAFF.

The genes are TRBV4-1 and TRBJ2-7, with 11 nucleotides matching TRBD2. The length of the CDR3 is 18 residues. J was trimmed by 2 bases and V by 4 bases; bases with no gene match: 13. Germline V CDR1 and CDR2: MGHRA, YSYEKL. In nucleotides, the CDR3 is TGCGCCAGCAGCCCTAGGGGGGTAGCGGGAGGGCAACCCTACGAGCAGTACTTC. Translation: CASSPRGVAGGQPYEQYF.

V gene TRBV18 combines with J gene TRBJ2-5, with D possibly matching TRBD2 (6 bases). V was clipped by 3 bases and J by 4 bases, with 15 bases between them. Per the germline V gene, CDR1 is KGHSH and CDR2 is LQKENI. This CDR3 has 15 amino acids. CDR3 protein: CASSPYTSSLETQYF. The DNA for the CDR3 is TGTGCCAGCTCACCTTACACTAGCAGCTTAGAGACCCAGTACTTC.

The V call is TRBV7-2, the J call TRBJ2-7; D ambiguous. Germline V gene data show CDR1 as SGHTA and CDR2 as FQGNSA. The CDR3 runs to 11 residues. V was trimmed by 0 bases and J by 7 bases, leaving 4 bases between them. The DNA of the CDR3 is TGTGCCAGCAGCTTAGCTGCAGAGCAGTACTTC. This sequence encodes CASSLAAEQYF.

This clone appeared once. The chain employs TRBV5-1 and TRBJ2-7, with TRBD1 matching over 7 bases. The CDR3 extends over 16 amino acids. Germline V gives CDR1 SGHRS, CDR2 YFSETQ. J lost 5 bases, V lost 1 base, and 12 bases had no gene match. The CDR3 region is CASSLRPQQGNNEQYF. The CDR3 DNA reads as TGCGCCAGCAGCTTGCGTCCCCAACAGGGGAATAACGAGCAGTACTTC.

The V gene is TRBV7-7, the J gene TRBJ2-5; 9 bases map to TRBD1. The ends lost 5 bases at V and 2 bases at J; junction bases unmatched: 6. CDR1 and CDR2 from the germline V gene are SSHAT and FNYEAQ (reference sequence). The CDR3 runs to 15 residues. The CDR3: CASSTDRGSQETQYF. The CDR3 DNA reads TGTGCCAGCAGCACGGACAGGGGCTCTCAAGAGACCCAGTACTTC.

The V call is TRBV19, the J call TRBJ2-7, with 11 bases that match TRBD1. The CDR3 spans 15 residues. V lost 5 bases, J lost 5 bases, and 8 bases stayed unmatched. CDR1 and CDR2 (germline): LNHDA, SQIVND (reference sequence). The DNA of the CDR3 is TGTGCCAGTAGTTCCGGGACAGGGGGGCGCGACGAGCAGTACTTC. Translation: CASSSGTGGRDEQYF.

The chain carries TRBV7-9 and TRBJ2-3; the match to TRBD2 covers 10 bases. The CDR3 consists of 16 residues. Germline CDR1 is SEHNR and CDR2 is FQNEAQ (reference sequence). V was pared by 1 base and J by 3 bases, with 4 bases of the junction left unmatched. CDR3 sequence reads: CASSLVQREGTDTQYF. CDR3 DNA: TGTGCCAGCAGCTTAGTCCAGCGGGAGGGTACAGATACGCAGTATTTT.

The chain recombines TRBV5-1 with TRBJ2-7, with D uncertain. Germline lookup yields CDR1 SGHRS and CDR2 YFSETQ. The CDR3 runs to 13 residues. V was shortened by 4 bases and J by 2 bases, with 10 bases between the two germline ends. This chain's CDR3 is CASSRTEAYEQYF. CDR3 in DNA: TGCGCCAGCAGCCGGACCGAGGCCTACGAGCAGTACTTC. Combining the CDR3 with reference TRBV5-1 and TRBJ2-7 gives the whole variable domain KAGVTQTPRYLIKTRGQQVTLSCSPISGHRSVSWYQQTPGQGLQFLFEYFSETQRNKGNFPGRFSGRQFSNSRSEMNVSTLELGDSALYLCASSRTEAYEQYFGPGTRLTVT.

CDR3 amino acids: CASSVAPGLAGSQETQYF. The CDR3 DNA follows: TGTGCCAGCAGCGTAGCACCCGGGCTAGCGGGGTCCCAAGAGACCCAGTACTTC. The J gene is TRBJ2-5, the V gene TRBV9, with 9 bases fitting TRBD2. V was clipped by 0 bases and J by 1 base; unmatched bases: 10. This CDR3 comprises 18 residues. CDR1 and CDR2 from the germline V gene are SGDLS and YYNGEE.

This chain uses TRBV9 with TRBJ2-1; 8 nucleotides line up with TRBD2. The CDR3 has 15 amino acids. Germline-derived CDR1 and CDR2 are SGDLS and YYNGEE. The trim removed 4 bases at V and 7 bases at J, leaving 10 bases unmatched. The CDR3 sequence is CASSPPAGGRNEQFF. CDR3 coding DNA: TGTGCCAGCAGCCCACCCGCGGGAGGTCGAAATGAGCAGTTCTTC.

The chain has TRBV4-3 and TRBJ2-1; 10 nucleotides agree with TRBD2. Germline loops: CDR1 LGHNA, CDR2 YSLEER. V was pared by 4 bases and J by 7 bases, with 7 bases of the junction left unmatched. This CDR3 has 15 amino acids. DNA for the CDR3: TGCGCCAGCAGCCGGCTAGCGGGAGTTGGGAATGAGCAGTTCTTC. As protein: CASSRLAGVGNEQFF.

The CDR3 spells CSVEDVVSGTDTQYF. The CDR3 DNA reads TGCAGCGTTGAAGACGTAGTTAGCGGCACAGATACGCAGTATTTT. J is TRBJ2-3 and V is TRBV29-1; maybe TRBD2 (5 bases). Germline V gene data show CDR1 as SQVTM and CDR2 as ANQGSEA. This CDR3 contains 15 residues. Trimming stripped 0 bases from V and 1 base from J, with 11 bases between.

This clone was picked up a small number of times. J is TRBJ2-7 and V is TRBV5-8, with D possibly TRBD2 on 7 matching bases. This CDR3 comprises 16 residues. V was clipped by 0 bases and J by 4 bases, with 17 bases between them. Per germline, CDR1 SGHTS and CDR2 YDEGEE. The CDR3 DNA is TGTGCCAGCAGCTTGGATGGCGGGGGCTTGACGTACGAGCAGTACTTC. Protein product: CASSLDGGGLTYEQYF.

The J gene is TRBJ2-7, the V gene TRBV4-1, with D possibly being TRBD2 (7 bases). The CDR3 totals 14 residues. Germline V gene lookup returns CDR1 MGHRA and CDR2 YSYEKL. Deletions cut 4 bases from V and 4 bases from J, with 14 bases between. The DNA for the CDR3 is TGCGCCAGCAGCCGGGCGGGGGCACAATACGAGCAGTACTTC. Residues: CASSRAGAQYEQYF.